This T cell receptor beta chain was found in a study of cytomegalovirus exposure and HLA in healthy donors. In germline, CDR1 is MNHEY, CDR2 SMNVEV (reference sequence). There are 16 residues in the CDR3. J lost 4 bases, V lost 4 bases, and 6 bases had no gene match. On this clone itself: Its target is not known.

Amplification used 60 Vbeta primers and 13 Jbeta primers. TCRdb's copy holds only in-frame clones and misses some; the assay was immunoSEQ multiplex PCR. The data show around 140,000 clones, and the top ten clones hold roughly 1.5%. Study-wide results and caveats: In a later analysis, TCR association rates varied by HLA locus: DRB1 most, HLA-C fewest.

Sequencing was done on a sample of PBMCs. The TCR was taken from a woman aged 40-49 years in good health and CMV-seronegative. The V call is TRBV27, the J call TRBJ1-3, with 11 bases fitting TRBD1. CDR3 loop: CASSSPGQGEGNTIYF. In DNA, the CDR3 is TGTGCCAGCAGTTCTCCGGGACAGGGGGAAGGAAACACCATATATTTT.